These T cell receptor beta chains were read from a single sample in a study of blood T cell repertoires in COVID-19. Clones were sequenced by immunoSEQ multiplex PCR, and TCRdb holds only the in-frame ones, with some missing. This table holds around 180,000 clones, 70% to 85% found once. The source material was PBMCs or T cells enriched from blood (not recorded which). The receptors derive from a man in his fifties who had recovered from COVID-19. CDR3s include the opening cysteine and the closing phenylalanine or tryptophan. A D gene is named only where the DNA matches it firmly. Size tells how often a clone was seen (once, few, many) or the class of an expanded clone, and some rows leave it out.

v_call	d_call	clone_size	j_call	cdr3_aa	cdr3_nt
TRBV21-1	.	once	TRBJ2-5	CASSKGVAGTQYF	TGTGCCAGCAGCAAGGGCGTAGCGGGGACCCAGTACTTC
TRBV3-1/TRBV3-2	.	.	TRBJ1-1	CASSPGGAREAFF	TGTGCCAGCAGCCCGGGGGGGGCGCGGGAAGCTTTCTTT
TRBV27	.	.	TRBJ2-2	CASSPSGGYTGELFF	TGTGCCAGCAGTCCAAGCGGCGGGTACACCGGGGAGCTGTTTTTT
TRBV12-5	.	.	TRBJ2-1	CASGLGGYNEQFF	TGTGCTAGTGGTTTGGGAGGGTACAATGAGCAGTTCTTC
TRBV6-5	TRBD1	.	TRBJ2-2	CASSYAPGGRTGELFF	TGTGCCAGCAGTTACGCACCAGGGGGCCGTACCGGGGAGCTGTTTTTT
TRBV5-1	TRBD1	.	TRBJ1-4	CASSPAGQEKLFF	TGCGCCAGCAGCCCTGCGGGACAGGAAAAACTGTTTTTT
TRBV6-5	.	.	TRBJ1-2	CASSYLGNRDGYTF	TGTGCCAGCAGTTACCTTGGTAATCGGGATGGCTACACCTTC
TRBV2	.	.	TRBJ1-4	CASSVWQVGEKLFF	TGTGCCAGCAGTGTTTGGCAGGTTGGTGAAAAACTGTTTTTT
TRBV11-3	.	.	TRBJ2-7	CASSLARDYEQYF	TGTGCCAGCAGCTTAGCCAGGGATTACGAGCAGTACTTC
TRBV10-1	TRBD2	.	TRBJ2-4	CASTISGGAKNIQYF	TGCGCCAGCACCATAAGCGGGGGAGCCAAAAACATTCAGTACTTC
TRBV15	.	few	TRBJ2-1	CATSPGGNEQFF	TGTGCCACCAGCCCGGGTGGGAATGAGCAGTTCTTC
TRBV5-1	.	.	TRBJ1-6	CASPRTPQSQRNSPLHF	TGCGCCAGCCCTAGGACTCCTCAAAGCCAGAGGAATTCACCCCTCCACTTT
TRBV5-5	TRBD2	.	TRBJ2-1	CASSLAGGGSYNEQFF	TGTGCCAGCAGCTTGGCGGGCGGGGGAAGCTACAATGAGCAGTTCTTC
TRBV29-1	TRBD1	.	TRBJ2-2	CSVAGTTTGTGRSTGELFF	TGCAGCGTTGCTGGGACAACAACCGGGACAGGGCGAAGCACCGGGGAGCTGTTTTTT
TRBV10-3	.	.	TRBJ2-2	CAISELGGPGELFF	TGTGCCATCAGTGAGTTGGGGGGTCCCGGGGAGCTGTTTTTT
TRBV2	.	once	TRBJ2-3	CASDLAGAGDTQYF	TGTGCCAGCGACTTGGCGGGGGCGGGAGATACGCAGTATTTT
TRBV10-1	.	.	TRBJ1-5	CASSENTNQPQHF	TGCGCCAGCAGTGAGAACACGAATCAGCCCCAGCATTTT
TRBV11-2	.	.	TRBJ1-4	CASSFENGLYEKLFF	TGTGCCAGCAGCTTCGAAAACGGACTTTATGAAAAACTGTTTTTT
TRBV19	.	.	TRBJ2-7	CASSSGITYEQYF	TGTGCCAGTAGTTCGGGTATCACCTACGAGCAGTACTTC
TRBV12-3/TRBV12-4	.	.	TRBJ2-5	CASSLGTTQYF	TGTGCCAGCAGTTTAGGGACAACCCAGTACTTC
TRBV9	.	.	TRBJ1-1	CASSVGGYTEAFF	TGTGCCAGCAGCGTAGGAGGCTACACTGAAGCTTTCTTT
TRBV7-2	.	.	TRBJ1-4	CASSVGQPPREKLFF	TGTGCCAGCAGCGTTGGACAGCCACCAAGGGAAAAACTGTTTTTT
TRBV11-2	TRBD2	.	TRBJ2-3	CASSLGVTSGGALDTQYF	TGTGCCAGCAGCTTAGGGGTTACTAGCGGGGGGGCCTTAGATACGCAGTATTTT
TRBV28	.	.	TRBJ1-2	CASSPGYGYTF	TGTGCCAGCAGTCCGGGGTACGGCTACACCTTC
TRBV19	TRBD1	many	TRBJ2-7	CASSTGTGYTYEQYF	TGTGCCAGTAGTACCGGGACAGGGTACACCTACGAGCAGTACTTC
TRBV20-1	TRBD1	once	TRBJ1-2	CSASLAGQAYGYTF	TGCAGTGCTAGTCTCGCCGGACAGGCCTATGGCTACACCTTC
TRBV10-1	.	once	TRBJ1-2	CASSEAIPDILGWGYTF	TGCGCCAGCAGTGAGGCGATACCGGACATTTTGGGCTGGGGCTACACCTTC
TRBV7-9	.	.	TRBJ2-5	CASSSYTGFLEETQYF	TGTGCCAGCAGCTCCTACACCGGGTTTTTGGAAGAGACCCAGTACTTC
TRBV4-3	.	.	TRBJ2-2	CASSQYTNTGELFF	TGCGCCAGCAGCCAATACACCAACACCGGGGAGCTGTTTTTT
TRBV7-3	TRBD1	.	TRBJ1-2	CASSFTGDRGNYGYTF	TGTGCCAGCAGCTTTACAGGGGATCGGGGTAACTATGGCTACACCTTC
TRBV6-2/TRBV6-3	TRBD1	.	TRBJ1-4	CASSDRGPWSSEKLFF	TGTGCCAGCAGCGACAGGGGCCCCTGGTCGAGTGAAAAACTGTTTTTT
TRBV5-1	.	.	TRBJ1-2	CASSFEVLSGYTF	TGCGCCAGCAGCTTTGAGGTTCTATCTGGCTACACCTTC
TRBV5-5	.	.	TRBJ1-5	CASSPPGPQHF	TGTGCCAGCAGCCCCCCGGGACCCCAGCATTTT
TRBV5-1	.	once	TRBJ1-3	CASSLGSSSGNTIYF	TGCGCCAGCAGCCTGGGGTCGAGCTCTGGAAACACCATATATTTT
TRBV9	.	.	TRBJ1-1	CASSPSHSGRVNTEAFF	TGTGCCAGCAGCCCCTCACATAGTGGCAGGGTAAACACTGAAGCTTTCTTT
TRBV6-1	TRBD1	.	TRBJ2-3	CASSEPGTGADTQYF	TGTGCCAGCAGTGAGCCGGGGACAGGGGCAGATACGCAGTATTTT
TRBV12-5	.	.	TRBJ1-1	CASGTNRANTEAFF	TGTGCTAGTGGTACCAACAGGGCTAACACTGAAGCTTTCTTT
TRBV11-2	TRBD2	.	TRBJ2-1	CASRLDPAGNYNEQFF	TGTGCCAGCAGGTTAGACCCAGCGGGAAACTACAATGAGCAGTTCTTC
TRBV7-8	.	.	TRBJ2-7	CASKGVHEQYF	TGTGCCAGCAAAGGGGTGCACGAGCAGTACTTC
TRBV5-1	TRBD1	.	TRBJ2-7	CASSLPGTGVDEQYF	TGCGCCAGCAGCTTGCCCGGGACAGGGGTCGACGAGCAGTACTTC
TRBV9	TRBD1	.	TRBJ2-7	CASSEGASFHEQYF	TGTGCCAGCAGCGAGGGGGCGAGTTTCCACGAGCAGTACTTC
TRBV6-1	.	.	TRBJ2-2	CASSETGNTGELFF	TGTGCCAGCAGTGAAACAGGGAACACTGGGGAGCTGTTTTTT
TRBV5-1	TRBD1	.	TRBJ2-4	CASSSAGTDLNIQYF	TGCGCCAGCAGCTCCGCCGGGACAGACTTAAACATTCAGTACTTC
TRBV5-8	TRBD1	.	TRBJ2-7	CASSEWDRTFQQYF	TGTGCCAGCAGCGAGTGGGACAGGACTTTCCAGCAGTACTTC
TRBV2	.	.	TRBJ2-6	CASSERTTGANVLTF	TGTGCCAGCAGTGAAAGGACAACTGGGGCCAACGTCCTGACTTTC
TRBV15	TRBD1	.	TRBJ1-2	CATSRWGTGAKGDGYTF	TGTGCCACCAGCAGATGGGGGACAGGGGCCAAAGGGGATGGCTACACCTTC
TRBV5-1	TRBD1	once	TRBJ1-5	CASTDRGRNQPQHF	TGCGCCAGCACGGACAGGGGTAGGAATCAGCCCCAGCATTTT
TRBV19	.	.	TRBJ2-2	CASSGRVRGELFF	TGTGCCAGTAGTGGCAGGGTTCGCGGGGAGCTGTTTTTT
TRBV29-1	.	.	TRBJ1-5	CSVGGSNQPQHF	TGCAGCGTTGGAGGAAGCAATCAGCCCCAGCATTTT
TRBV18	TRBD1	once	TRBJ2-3	CASSRDRSTDTQYF	TGTGCCAGCTCAAGGGACAGAAGCACAGATACGCAGTATTTT
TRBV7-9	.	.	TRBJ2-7	CASSHLAAAYEQYF	TGTGCCAGCAGCCATTTAGCGGCCGCCTACGAGCAGTACTTC
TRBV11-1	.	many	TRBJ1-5	CASSLGGGNQPQHF	TGTGCCAGCAGCTTAGGAGGAGGGAATCAGCCCCAGCATTTT
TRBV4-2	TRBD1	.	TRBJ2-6	CASSQAHTGVGVTPSGANVLTF	TGTGCCAGCAGTCAAGCTCATACAGGGGTGGGGGTAACACCCTCTGGGGCCAACGTCCTGACTTTC
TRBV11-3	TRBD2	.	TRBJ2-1	CASSPRLAGGNEQFF	TGTGCCAGCAGCCCCCGACTAGCGGGGGGGAATGAGCAGTTCTTC